This entry lists 18 T cell receptor beta chains sequenced from one sample in a study of STAT5B mutations in CD4+ large granular lymphocyte leukemia (dated by TCRdb to between 2021 and 2024). The library came from the immunoSEQ multiplex PCR assay. Held by TCRdb, this immuneACCESS table contains in-frame sequences only and omits some clones. Under half of the omission traces to an unresolved V gene where checked; the cause of the rest is unknown. This sample is represented by under 35,000 clones; approximately 71% of them were singletons. The ten largest account for 1.5% to 2% of the sample. The sample consisted of CD4+ T cells from blood buffy coats. These receptors were collected from a human donor in good health.

The chain is built from TRBV27 and TRBJ1-4; D call uncertain. CDR1 is MNHEY, CDR2 SMNVEV, per germline (reference sequence). V shed 4 bases and J shed 8 bases, with 11 bases lying between them. The CDR3 covers 13 residues. The CDR3 DNA reads as TGTGCCAGCAGTTCCCCCGAGAGGGAAAAACTGTTTTTT. Translation gives CASSSPEREKLFF.

The genes are TRBV5-1 and TRBJ1-5; D possibly corresponds to TRBD1 (5 bases). The germline V and J ends were trimmed by 1 base and 5 bases, with 7 bases remaining between them. CDR3 length: 13 amino acids. The germline V gene encodes CDR1 SGHRS and CDR2 YFSETQ. The CDR3 is CASSLLTDQPQHF. The DNA of the CDR3 is TGCGCCAGCAGCTTGTTGACAGATCAGCCCCAGCATTTT.

The rearrangement joins TRBV4-1 to TRBJ2-3; D ambiguous. V was cut by 1 base and J by 0 bases, with 8 bases left in between. Germline values: CDR1 MGHRA, CDR2 YSYEKL. The CDR3 has 15 residues. CDR3 residues: CASSQVTSSTDTQYF. CDR3 DNA sequence: TGCGCCAGCAGCCAAGTTACCTCCAGCACAGATACGCAGTATTTT.

The CDR3 region is CASSISRDVNTIYF. The CDR3 DNA reads as TGTGCCAGTAGCATCAGCAGGGACGTCAACACCATATATTTT. The rearrangement links TRBV19 to TRBJ1-3; a weak D match, TRBD1 (5 bases). The CDR3 covers 14 residues. Trimming pared 6 bases from V and 7 bases from J, leaving 16 bases between. Germline lookup yields CDR1 LNHDA and CDR2 SQIVND (reference sequence).

This chain connects TRBV6-1 to TRBJ2-3, with a tentative D call TRBD1 (5 bases). This CDR3 region has 12 residues. The germline V and J ends were trimmed by 5 bases and 9 bases, with 12 bases remaining between them. Germline-derived CDR1 and CDR2 are MNHNS and SASEGT. The CDR3 spells CASSQGARTQYF. The CDR3 region has the DNA TGTGCCAGCAGTCAAGGGGCAAGGACGCAGTATTTT.

V and J are TRBV21-1 and TRBJ2-5; the table's TRBD2 call for D was not verified on the DNA. TRBV21-1 is marked as a pseudogene. The CDR3 covers 17 residues. CDR3 in amino acids: CASSELCGRPNGETQYF. The CDR3 DNA is TGTGCCAGCAGCGAACTTTGCGGGCGTCCCAACGGAGAGACCCAGTACTTC.

The chain couples TRBV7-3 to TRBJ1-2; TRBD1 aligns across 7 bases. V dropped 5 bases and J dropped 4; count of bases not matched to a gene: 7. Germline values: CDR1 SGHTA, CDR2 FQGTGA. This CDR3 contains 14 residues. The CDR3 is CASSEGGSSYGYTF. In DNA form, the CDR3 reads TGTGCCAGCAGCGAAGGGGGCTCTAGCTATGGCTACACCTTC.

The rearrangement links TRBV10-3 to TRBJ2-7, with TRBD1 matching 8 bases. V lost 4 bases to trimming and J lost 5 bases; unmatched junction nucleotides: 7. Looked up from germline, CDR1 is ENHRY and CDR2 is SYGVKD. The CDR3 covers 14 residues. The CDR3: CAISGQGAKNEQYF. CDR3 sequence (DNA): TGTGCCATCAGTGGCCAGGGGGCGAAAAACGAGCAGTACTTC.

The CDR3: CATGANYGYTF. The CDR3 nucleotides read TGTGCCACGGGGGCCAACTATGGCTACACCTTC. V is TRBV6-5 and J is TRBJ1-2; TRBD1 might be the D (6 bases). The CDR3 is 11 residues long. Trimming took 10 bases from V and 2 from J, leaving 8 bases between them. Germline V gene sequence: CDR1 MNHEY, CDR2 SVGAGI.

This rearrangement joins TRBV4-1 to TRBJ1-2; TRBD1 might be the D (6 bases). Germline V gene data show CDR1 as MGHRA and CDR2 as YSYEKL. The CDR3 is 16 amino acids. V lost 4 bases, J lost 1 base, and 16 bases lay in between. The CDR3 here is CASSPGGGPLNYGYTF. The CDR3 DNA reads TGCGCCAGCAGCCCTGGGGGGGGCCCGCTTAACTATGGCTACACCTTC.

The rearrangement links TRBV19 to TRBJ1-1; D perhaps matches TRBD1 (6 bases). CDR3 length equals 15 residues. Germline lookup yields CDR1 LNHDA and CDR2 SQIVND (reference sequence). V was trimmed by 7 bases and J by 0 bases, leaving 15 bases between them. CDR3 residues: CASTDEQGMNTEAFF. In DNA form, the CDR3 reads TGTGCCAGTACCGATGAGCAGGGGATGAACACTGAAGCTTTCTTT. Filled out from reference TRBV19 and TRBJ1-1, the complete variable domain reads DGGITQSPKYLFRKEGQNVTLSCEQNLNHDAMYWYRQDPGQGLRLIYYSQIVNDFQKGDIAEGYSVSREKKESFPLTVTSAQKNPTAFYLCASTDEQGMNTEAFFGQGTRLTVV.

In its sample, this clone was seen a few times. The genes are TRBV9 and TRBJ1-4; D not resolved. The V gene's germline CDR1 is SGDLS and CDR2 YYNGEE. The V end lost 0 bases, the J end lost 7 bases, and 13 bases lay between the germline ends. This CDR3 has 15 residues. The CDR3 sequence is CASSVASGIGEKLFF. The CDR3 nucleotides read TGTGCCAGCAGCGTAGCTTCGGGGATCGGTGAAAAACTGTTTTTT.

V is TRBV6-1 and J is TRBJ2-2; no definite D call. This CDR3 comprises 12 residues. V lost 8 bases and J lost 1, with 5 bases in between. CDR1 is MNHNS and CDR2 is SASEGT in the germline V gene. The CDR3 DNA is TGTGCCAGCTTGGGGAACACCGGGGAGCTGTTTTTT. Residues: CASLGNTGELFF.

The V call is TRBV7-9, the J call TRBJ2-5, with 9 bases that match TRBD1. The V gene end was trimmed by 6 bases and the J gene end by 5 bases; junction bases not matched to a gene: 7. Germline values: CDR1 SEHNR, CDR2 FQNEAQ (reference sequence). There are 14 residues in the CDR3. Written as DNA, the CDR3 is TGTGCCAGCAGGGAAGGGACAGGGTTCGAGACCCAGTACTTC. Translated, it gives CASREGTGFETQYF.

This clone was observed a few times. The CDR3 coding sequence is TGTGCCAGTACCCCAGGGGACAGGGTAAATACGCAGTATTTT. The encoded protein is CASTPGDRVNTQYF. The chain has TRBV19 and TRBJ2-3; 9 bases line up with TRBD1. This CDR3 contains 14 residues. V lost 7 bases, J lost 7 bases, and 9 bases stayed unmatched. Germline V gives CDR1 LNHDA, CDR2 SQIVND (reference sequence).

This chain uses TRBV15 with TRBJ1-2; the match to TRBD1 covers 7 bases. CDR1 is LNHNV and CDR2 is YYDKDF in the germline V gene (reference sequence). V dropped 4 bases and J dropped 5; count of bases not matched to a gene: 16. This CDR3 has 17 amino acids. In nucleotides, the CDR3 is TGTGCCACCAGCACATTAGGGGGCAGGGTCGTGGAGTATGGCTACACCTTC. Encoded protein: CATSTLGGRVVEYGYTF.

The V call is TRBV5-4, the J call TRBJ1-2, with a weak D call TRBD1 (6 bases). CDR3 size: 14 residues. Germline loops: CDR1 SGHNT, CDR2 YYREEE (reference sequence). V lost 0 bases and J lost 7, with 13 bases in between. The CDR3 spells CASSLAPGESGYTF. CDR3 nucleotide sequence: TGTGCCAGCAGCTTGGCTCCAGGGGAGAGTGGCTACACCTTC.

V gene TRBV5-6 combines with J gene TRBJ2-5; 8 positions agree with TRBD2. CDR3 size: 15 residues. Germline loops: CDR1 SGHDT, CDR2 YYEEEE. The junction had 9 bases not matched to a gene; V was cut back by 4 bases and J by 4 bases. The CDR3 nucleotides are TGTGCCAGCAGCAGCCGGGGGGGAAGGAGAGAGACCCAGTACTTC. It specifies CASSSRGGRRETQYF.